This TCR beta chain was identified during a study of T cell responses to AZD1222 COVID-19 vaccine. On this clone: Its matching antigen is unknown.

Measured with immunoSEQ multiplex PCR; TCRdb has only the in-frame clones, and not every one. The data contain about 140,000 clones, approximately 93% of them singletons. Findings and limits, study-wide: Most donors were white British, females outnumbered males, and clonal diversity was possibly underestimated. As reported, nearly half of all spike-specific TCRs target variant regions that are unmutated. Seropositive status at baseline applied to only a handful of AZD1222 recipients.

Looked up from germline, CDR1 is MNHEY and CDR2 is SVGEGT. The CDR3 consists of 12 residues. With 5 bases removed from V and 8 bases from J, the gap between germline ends came to 12 bases. The specimen comprised peripheral blood, sampled on day 0 of MenACWY control vaccination. The source is an adult in good health. The gene calls are TRBV6-2 or TRBV6-3 and TRBJ1-2; D is possibly TRBD1 (6 bases). For the CDR3, the DNA is TGTGCCAGCAGTCGAACAGGGACCGGCTACACCTTC. Protein sequence: CASSRTGTGYTF.